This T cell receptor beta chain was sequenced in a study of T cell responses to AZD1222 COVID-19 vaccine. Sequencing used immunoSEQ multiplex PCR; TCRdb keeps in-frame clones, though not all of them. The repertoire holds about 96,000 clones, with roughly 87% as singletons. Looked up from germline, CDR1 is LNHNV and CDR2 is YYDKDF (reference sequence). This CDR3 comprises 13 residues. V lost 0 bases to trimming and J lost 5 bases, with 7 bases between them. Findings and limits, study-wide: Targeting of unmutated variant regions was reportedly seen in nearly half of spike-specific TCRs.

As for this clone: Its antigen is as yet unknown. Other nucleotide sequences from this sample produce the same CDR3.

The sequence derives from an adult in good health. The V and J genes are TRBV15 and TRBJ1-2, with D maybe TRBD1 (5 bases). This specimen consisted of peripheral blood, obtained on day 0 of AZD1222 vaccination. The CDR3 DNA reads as TGTGCCACCAGCAGAGACAGGGTATATGGCTACACCTTC. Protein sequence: CATSRDRVYGYTF.